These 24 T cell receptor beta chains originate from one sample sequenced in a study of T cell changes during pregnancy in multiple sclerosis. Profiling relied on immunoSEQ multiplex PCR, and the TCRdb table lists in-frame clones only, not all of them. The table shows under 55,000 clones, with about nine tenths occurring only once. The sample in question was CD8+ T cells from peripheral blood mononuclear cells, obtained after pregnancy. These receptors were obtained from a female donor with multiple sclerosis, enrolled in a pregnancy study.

The CDR3 DNA sequence: TGTGCCAGCAGCTTAGAGGGGAGGGGTCCCTACGAGCAGTACTTC. Residues: CASSLEGRGPYEQYF. The J gene is TRBJ2-7, the V gene TRBV7-6, with 7 bases matching TRBD2. The germline gives CDR1 SGHVS, CDR2 FNYEAQ. The V gene end was trimmed by 1 base and the J gene end by 2 bases; junction bases not matched to a gene: 5. There are 15 residues in the CDR3.

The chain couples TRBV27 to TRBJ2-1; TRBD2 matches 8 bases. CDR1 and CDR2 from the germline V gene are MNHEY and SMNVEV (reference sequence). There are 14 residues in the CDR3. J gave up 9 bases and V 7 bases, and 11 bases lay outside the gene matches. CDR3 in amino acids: CASNPSGLEFEQFF. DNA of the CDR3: TGTGCCAGCAATCCATCGGGACTAGAGTTTGAGCAGTTCTTC.

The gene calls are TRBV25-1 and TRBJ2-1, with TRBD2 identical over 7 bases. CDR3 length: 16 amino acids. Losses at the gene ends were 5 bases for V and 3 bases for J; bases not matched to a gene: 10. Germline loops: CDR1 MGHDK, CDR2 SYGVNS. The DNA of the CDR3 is TGTGCCAGCAGTTTCGGAACCGGGACTAACTACAATGAGCAGTTCTTC. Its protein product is CASSFGTGTNYNEQFF.

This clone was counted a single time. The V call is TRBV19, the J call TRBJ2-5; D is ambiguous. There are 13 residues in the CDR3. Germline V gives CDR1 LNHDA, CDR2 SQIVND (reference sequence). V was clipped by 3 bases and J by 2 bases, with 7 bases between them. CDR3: CASSMYEQETQYF. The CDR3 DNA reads TGTGCCAGTAGTATGTACGAGCAAGAGACCCAGTACTTC.

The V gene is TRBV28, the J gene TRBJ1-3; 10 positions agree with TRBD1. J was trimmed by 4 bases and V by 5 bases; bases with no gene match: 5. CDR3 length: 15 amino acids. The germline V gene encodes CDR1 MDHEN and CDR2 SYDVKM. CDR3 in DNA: TGTGCCAGCAGTCCCGGGACAGGGGACGGAAACACCATATATTTT. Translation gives CASSPGTGDGNTIYF.

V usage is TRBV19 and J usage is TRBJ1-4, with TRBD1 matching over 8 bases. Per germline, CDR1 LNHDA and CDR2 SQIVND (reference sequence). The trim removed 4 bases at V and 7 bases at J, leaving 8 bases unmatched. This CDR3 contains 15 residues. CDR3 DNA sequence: TGTGCCAGTAGTACCTCAGGGGGCCACGGTGAAAAACTGTTTTTT. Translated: CASSTSGGHGEKLFF.

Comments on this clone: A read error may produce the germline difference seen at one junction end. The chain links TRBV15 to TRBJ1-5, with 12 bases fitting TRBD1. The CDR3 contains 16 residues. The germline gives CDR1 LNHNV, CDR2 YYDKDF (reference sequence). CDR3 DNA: TGTGCCACCAGCAGGAAACCCGGGACAGGGGGCTATAGGTTTTTTTTT. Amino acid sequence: CATSRKPGTGGYRFFF.

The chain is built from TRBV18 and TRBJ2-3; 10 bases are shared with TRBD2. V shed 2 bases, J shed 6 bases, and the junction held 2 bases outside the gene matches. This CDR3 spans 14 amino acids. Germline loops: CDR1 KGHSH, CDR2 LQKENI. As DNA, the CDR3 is TGTGCCAGCTCACCAACTAGCGGGGTGGATACGCAGTATTTT. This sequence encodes CASSPTSGVDTQYF.

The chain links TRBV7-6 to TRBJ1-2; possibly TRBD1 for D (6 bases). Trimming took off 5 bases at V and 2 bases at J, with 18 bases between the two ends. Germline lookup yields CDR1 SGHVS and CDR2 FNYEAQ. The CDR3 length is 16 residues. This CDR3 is CASSMSRDNENYGYTF. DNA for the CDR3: TGTGCCAGCAGCATGAGCCGGGACAACGAGAACTATGGCTACACCTTC.

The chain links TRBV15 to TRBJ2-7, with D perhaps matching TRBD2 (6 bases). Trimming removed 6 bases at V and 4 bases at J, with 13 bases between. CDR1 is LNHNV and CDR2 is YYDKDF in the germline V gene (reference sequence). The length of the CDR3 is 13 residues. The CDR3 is CATRAPGEYEQYF. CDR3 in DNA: TGTGCCACCAGAGCCCCGGGGGAGTACGAGCAGTACTTC.

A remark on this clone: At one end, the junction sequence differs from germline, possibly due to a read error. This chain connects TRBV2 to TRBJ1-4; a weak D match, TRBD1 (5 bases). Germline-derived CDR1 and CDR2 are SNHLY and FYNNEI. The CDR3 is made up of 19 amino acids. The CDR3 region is CASSEEDLATDATNEKLFF. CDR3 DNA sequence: TGTGCCAGCAGCGAAGAAGATCTTGCGACAGATGCAACTAATGAAAAACTGTTTTTT.

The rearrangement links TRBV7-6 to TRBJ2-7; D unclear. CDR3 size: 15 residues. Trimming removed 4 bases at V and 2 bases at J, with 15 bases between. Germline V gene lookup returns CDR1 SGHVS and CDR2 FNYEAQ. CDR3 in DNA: TGTGCCAGCAGCTCCGGCCCCGGCGGTACCTACGAGCAGTACTTC. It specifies CASSSGPGGTYEQYF. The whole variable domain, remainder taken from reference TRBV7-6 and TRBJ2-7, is GAGVSQSPRYKVTKRGQDVALRCDPISGHVSLYWYRQALGQGPEFLTYFNYEAQQDKSGLPNDRFSAERPEGSISTLTIQRTEQRDSAMYRCASSSGPGGTYEQYFGPGTRLTVT.

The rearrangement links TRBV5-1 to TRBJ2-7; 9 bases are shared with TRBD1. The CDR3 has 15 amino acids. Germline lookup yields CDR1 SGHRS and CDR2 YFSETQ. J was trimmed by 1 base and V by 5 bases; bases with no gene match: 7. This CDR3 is CASSYGQGSSYEQYF. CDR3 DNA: TGCGCCAGCAGTTATGGACAGGGGTCGTCCTACGAGCAGTACTTC.

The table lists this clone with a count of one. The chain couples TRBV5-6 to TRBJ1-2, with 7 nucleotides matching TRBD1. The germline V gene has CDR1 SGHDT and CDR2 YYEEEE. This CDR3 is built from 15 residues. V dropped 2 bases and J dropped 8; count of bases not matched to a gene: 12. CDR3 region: CASSLTGDLPRGYTF. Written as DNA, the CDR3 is TGTGCCAGCAGCTTAACAGGGGATCTCCCTCGAGGCTACACCTTC.

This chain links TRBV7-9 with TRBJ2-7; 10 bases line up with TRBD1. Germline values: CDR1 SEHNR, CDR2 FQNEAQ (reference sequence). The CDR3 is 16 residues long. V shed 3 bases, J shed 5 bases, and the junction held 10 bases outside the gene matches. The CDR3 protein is CASSFPTGQGGDEQYF. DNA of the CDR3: TGTGCCAGCAGCTTCCCCACAGGACAGGGGGGGGACGAGCAGTACTTC.

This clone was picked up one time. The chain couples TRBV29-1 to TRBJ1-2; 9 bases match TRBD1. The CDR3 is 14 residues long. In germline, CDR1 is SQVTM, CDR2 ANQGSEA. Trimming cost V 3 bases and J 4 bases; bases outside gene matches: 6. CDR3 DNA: TGCAGCGTTGAGGACAGGGGTTCGGCCTATGGCTACACCTTC. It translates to CSVEDRGSAYGYTF.

CDR3 nucleotide sequence: TGTGCCATCAGTCCAGGGGGTCCCGCTTTCTTT. This encodes CAISPGGPAFF. J is TRBJ1-1 and V is TRBV10-3; 7 positions agree with TRBD1. The CDR3 contains 11 residues. Trimming cost V 5 bases and J 11 bases; bases outside gene matches: 5. Germline CDR1 and CDR2: ENHRY and SYGVKD.

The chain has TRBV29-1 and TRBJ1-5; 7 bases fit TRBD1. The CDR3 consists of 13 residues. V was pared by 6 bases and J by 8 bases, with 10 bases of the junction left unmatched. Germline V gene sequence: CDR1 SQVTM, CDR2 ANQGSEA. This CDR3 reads CSVMTGTGEPQHF. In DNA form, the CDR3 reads TGCAGCGTAATGACAGGGACCGGAGAGCCCCAGCATTTT.

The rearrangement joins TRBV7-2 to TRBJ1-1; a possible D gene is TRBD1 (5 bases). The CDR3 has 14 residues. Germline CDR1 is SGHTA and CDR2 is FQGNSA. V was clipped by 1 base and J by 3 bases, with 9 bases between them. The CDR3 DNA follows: TGTGCCAGCAGCTTAGGGACACCCTACACTGAAGCTTTCTTT. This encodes CASSLGTPYTEAFF.

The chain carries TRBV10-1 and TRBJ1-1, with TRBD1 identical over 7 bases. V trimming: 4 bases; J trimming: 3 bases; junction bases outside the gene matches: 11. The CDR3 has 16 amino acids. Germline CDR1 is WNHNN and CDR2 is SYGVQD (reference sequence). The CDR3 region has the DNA TGCGCCAGCAGTGCAGGCGACAGGGAATTGCACACTGAAGCTTTCTTT. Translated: CASSAGDRELHTEAFF.

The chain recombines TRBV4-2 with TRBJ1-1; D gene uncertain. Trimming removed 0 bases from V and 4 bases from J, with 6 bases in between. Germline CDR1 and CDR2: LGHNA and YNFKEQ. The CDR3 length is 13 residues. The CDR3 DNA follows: TGTGCCAGCAGCCAAGATTCGGGCACTGAAGCTTTCTTT. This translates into CASSQDSGTEAFF.

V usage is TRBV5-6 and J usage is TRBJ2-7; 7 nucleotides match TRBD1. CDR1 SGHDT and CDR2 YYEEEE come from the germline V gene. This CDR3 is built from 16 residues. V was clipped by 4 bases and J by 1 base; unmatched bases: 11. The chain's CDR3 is CASSVGPGQHSYEQYF. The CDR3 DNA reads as TGTGCCAGCAGCGTAGGGCCGGGACAGCATTCCTACGAGCAGTACTTC. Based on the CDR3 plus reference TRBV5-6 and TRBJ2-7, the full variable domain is DAGVTQSPTHLIKTRGQQVTLRCSPKSGHDTVSWYQQALGQGPQFIFQYYEEEERQRGNFPDRFSGHQFPNYSSELNVNALLLGDSALYLCASSVGPGQHSYEQYFGPGTRLTVT.

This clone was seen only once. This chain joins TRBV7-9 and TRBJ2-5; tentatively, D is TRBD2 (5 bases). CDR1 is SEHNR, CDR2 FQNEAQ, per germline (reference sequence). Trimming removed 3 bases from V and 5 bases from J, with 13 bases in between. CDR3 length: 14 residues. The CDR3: CASSFFAERETQYF. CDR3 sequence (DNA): TGTGCCAGCAGCTTCTTCGCAGAGCGGGAGACCCAGTACTTC. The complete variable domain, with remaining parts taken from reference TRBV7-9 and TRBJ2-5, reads DTGVSQNPRHKITKRGQNVTFRCDPISEHNRLYWYRQTLGQGPEFLTYFQNEAQLEKSRLLSDRFSAERPKGSFSTLEIQRTEQGDSAMYLCASSFFAERETQYFGPGTRLLVL.

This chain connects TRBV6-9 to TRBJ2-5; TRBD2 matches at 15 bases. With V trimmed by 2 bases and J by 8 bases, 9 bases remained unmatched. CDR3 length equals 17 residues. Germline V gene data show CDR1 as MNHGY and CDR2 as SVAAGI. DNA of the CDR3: TGTGCCAGCAGTTATGGGACTAGCGGGGGGCGTCCGAACACCCAGTACTTC. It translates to CASSYGTSGGRPNTQYF.